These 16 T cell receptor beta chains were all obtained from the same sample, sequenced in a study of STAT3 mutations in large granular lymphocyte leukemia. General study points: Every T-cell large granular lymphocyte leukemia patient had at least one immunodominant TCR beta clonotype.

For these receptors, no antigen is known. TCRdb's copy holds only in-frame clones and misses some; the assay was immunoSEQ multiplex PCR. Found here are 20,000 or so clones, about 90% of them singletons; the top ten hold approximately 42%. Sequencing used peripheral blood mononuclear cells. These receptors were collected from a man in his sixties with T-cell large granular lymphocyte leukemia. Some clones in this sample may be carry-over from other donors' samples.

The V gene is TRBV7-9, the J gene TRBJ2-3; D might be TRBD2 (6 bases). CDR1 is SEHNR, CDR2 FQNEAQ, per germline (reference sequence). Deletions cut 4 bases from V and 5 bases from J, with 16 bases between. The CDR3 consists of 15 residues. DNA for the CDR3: TGTGCCAGCAGCTCAACGCGCCTGACTAGAGATACGCAGTATTTT. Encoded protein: CASSSTRLTRDTQYF.

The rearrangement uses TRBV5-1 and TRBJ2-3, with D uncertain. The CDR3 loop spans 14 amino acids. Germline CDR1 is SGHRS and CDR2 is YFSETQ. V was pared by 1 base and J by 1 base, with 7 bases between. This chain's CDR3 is CASSLSQRTDTQYF. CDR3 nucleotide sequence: TGCGCCAGCAGCTTGTCCCAGCGCACAGATACGCAGTATTTT. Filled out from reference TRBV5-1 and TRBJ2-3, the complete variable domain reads KAGVTQTPRYLIKTRGQQVTLSCSPISGHRSVSWYQQTPGQGLQFLFEYFSETQRNKGNFPGRFSGRQFSNSRSEMNVSTLELGDSALYLCASSLSQRTDTQYFGPGTRLTVL.

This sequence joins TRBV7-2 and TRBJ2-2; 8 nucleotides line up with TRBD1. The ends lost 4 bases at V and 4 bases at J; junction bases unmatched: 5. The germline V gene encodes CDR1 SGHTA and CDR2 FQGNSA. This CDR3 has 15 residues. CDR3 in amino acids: CASSSRGRGTGELFF. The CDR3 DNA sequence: TGTGCCAGCAGCTCCAGGGGGCGCGGCACCGGGGAGCTGTTTTTT.

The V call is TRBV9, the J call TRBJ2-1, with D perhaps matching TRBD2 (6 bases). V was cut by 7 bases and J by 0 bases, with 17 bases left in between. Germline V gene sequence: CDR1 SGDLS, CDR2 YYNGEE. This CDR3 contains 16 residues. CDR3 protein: CASALGGGISYNEQFF. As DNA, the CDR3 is TGTGCCAGCGCCCTCGGGGGAGGCATCTCCTACAATGAGCAGTTCTTC.

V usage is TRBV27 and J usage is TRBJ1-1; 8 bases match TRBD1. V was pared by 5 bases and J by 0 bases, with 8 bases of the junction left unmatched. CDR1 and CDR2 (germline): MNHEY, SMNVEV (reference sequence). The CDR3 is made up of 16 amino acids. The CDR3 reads CASSRPGQGMNTEAFF. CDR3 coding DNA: TGTGCCAGCAGTCGCCCCGGACAGGGCATGAACACTGAAGCTTTCTTT.

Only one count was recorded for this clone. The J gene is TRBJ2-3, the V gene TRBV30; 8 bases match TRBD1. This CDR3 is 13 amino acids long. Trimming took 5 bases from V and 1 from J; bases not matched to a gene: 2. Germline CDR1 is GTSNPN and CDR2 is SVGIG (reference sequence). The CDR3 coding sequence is TGTGCCTGGGAGGACAGGGGCACAGATACGCAGTATTTT. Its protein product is CAWEDRGTDTQYF.

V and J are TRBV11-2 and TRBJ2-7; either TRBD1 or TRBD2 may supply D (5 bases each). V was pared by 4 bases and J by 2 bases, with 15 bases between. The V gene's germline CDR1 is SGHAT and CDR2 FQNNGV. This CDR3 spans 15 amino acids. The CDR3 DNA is TGTGCCAGCAGCTCTGTGAGGGACCCGGCCTACGAGCAGTACTTC. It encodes CASSSVRDPAYEQYF. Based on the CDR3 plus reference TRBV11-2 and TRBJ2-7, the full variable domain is EAGVAQSPRYKIIEKRQSVAFWCNPISGHATLYWYQQILGQGPKLLIQFQNNGVVDDSQLPKDRFSAERLKGVDSTLKIQPAKLEDSAVYLCASSSVRDPAYEQYFGPGTRLTVT.

CDR3 sequence: CASSAASGRGTQYF. In DNA, the CDR3 is TGTGCCAGCAGTGCGGCTAGCGGGAGAGGTACGCAGTATTTT. This rearrangement joins TRBV2 to TRBJ2-3; 10 bases match TRBD2. Trimming cost V 4 bases and J 8 bases; bases outside gene matches: 6. The CDR3 totals 14 residues. In germline, CDR1 is SNHLY, CDR2 FYNNEI. The entire variable domain, with the rest obtained from reference TRBV2 and TRBJ2-3, is as follows: EPEVTQTPSHQVTQMGQEVILRCVPISNHLYFYWYRQILGQKVEFLVSFYNNEISEKSEIFDDQFSVERPDGSNFTLKIRSTKLEDSAMYFCASSAASGRGTQYFGPGTRLTVL.

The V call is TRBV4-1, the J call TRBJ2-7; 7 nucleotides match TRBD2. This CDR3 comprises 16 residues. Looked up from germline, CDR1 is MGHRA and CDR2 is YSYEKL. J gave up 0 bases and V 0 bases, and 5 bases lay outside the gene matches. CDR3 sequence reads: CASSQEGGLGSYEQYF. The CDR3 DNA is TGCGCCAGCAGCCAAGAGGGCGGACTAGGCTCCTACGAGCAGTACTTC.

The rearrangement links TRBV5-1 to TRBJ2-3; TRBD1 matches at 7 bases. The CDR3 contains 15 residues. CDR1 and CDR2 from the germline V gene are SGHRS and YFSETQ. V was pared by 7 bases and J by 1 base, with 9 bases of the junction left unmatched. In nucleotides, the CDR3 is TGCGCCAGCCTCGCCCGGGACAGCCGCACAGATACGCAGTATTTT. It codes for CASLARDSRTDTQYF.

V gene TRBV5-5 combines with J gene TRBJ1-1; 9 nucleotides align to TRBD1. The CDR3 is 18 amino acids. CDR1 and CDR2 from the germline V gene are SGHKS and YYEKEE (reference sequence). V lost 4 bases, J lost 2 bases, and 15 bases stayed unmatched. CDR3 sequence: CASSQKFRDRVVNTEAFF. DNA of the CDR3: TGTGCCAGCAGCCAGAAGTTCCGGGACAGGGTGGTAAACACTGAAGCTTTCTTT.

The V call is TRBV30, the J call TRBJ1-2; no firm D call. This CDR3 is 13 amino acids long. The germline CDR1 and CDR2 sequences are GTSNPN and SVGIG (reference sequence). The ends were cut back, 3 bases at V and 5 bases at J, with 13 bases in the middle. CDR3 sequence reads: CAWSVGRSYGYTF. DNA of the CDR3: TGTGCCTGGAGCGTCGGACGGTCGTATGGCTACACCTTC.

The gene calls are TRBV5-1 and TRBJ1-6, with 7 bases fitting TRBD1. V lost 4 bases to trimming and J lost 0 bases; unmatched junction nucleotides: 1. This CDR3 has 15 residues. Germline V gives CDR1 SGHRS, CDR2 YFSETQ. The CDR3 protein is CASSPGGSYNSPLHF. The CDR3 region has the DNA TGCGCCAGCAGCCCAGGGGGCTCCTATAATTCACCCCTCCACTTT.

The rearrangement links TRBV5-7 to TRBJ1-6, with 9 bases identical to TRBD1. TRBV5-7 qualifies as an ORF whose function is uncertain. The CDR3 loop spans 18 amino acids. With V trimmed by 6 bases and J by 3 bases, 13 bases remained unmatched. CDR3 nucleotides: TGTGCCAGCACCTTCCGCGGACAGGGGATAGGCTATAATTCACCCCTCCACTTT. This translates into CASTFRGQGIGYNSPLHF.

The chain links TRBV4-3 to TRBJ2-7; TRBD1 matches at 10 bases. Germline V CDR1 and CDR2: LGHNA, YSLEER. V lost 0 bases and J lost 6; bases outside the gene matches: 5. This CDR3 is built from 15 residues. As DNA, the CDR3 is TGCGCCAGCAGCCAAGATGGGGACAGGGGAGGCGAGCAGTACTTC. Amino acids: CASSQDGDRGGEQYF.

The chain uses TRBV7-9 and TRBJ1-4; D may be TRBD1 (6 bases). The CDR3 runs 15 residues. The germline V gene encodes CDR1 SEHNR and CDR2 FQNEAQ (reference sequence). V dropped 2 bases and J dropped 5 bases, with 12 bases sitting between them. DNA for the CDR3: TGTGCCAGCAGCTTACGGGTCACAGGGAATGAAAAACTGTTTTTT. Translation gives CASSLRVTGNEKLFF.